One sample yielded the 9 T cell receptor beta chains listed below, sequenced in a study of Graves' ophthalmopathy and Graves' hyperthyroidism. CDR3 regions of TCR beta were amplified from RNA transcripts. A first-round RT-PCR used HTBI primers, followed by a second-round multiplex PCR. TCRdb reprocessed the multiplex PCR reads via MiXCR and lists one record per CDR3 protein. The sample contains hundreds of thousands of distinct CDR3 sequences, less than 20% of which appear only once. Sequencing was performed on peripheral blood. These receptor sequences come from a woman between 18 and 29 years old with stable Graves' hyperthyroidism.

At least ten counts were recorded for this clonotype. The rearrangement joins TRBV19 to TRBJ1-1; TRBD1 matches at 9 bases. With 4 bases clipped from V and 0 bases from J, the junction kept 9 bases outside the gene matches. This CDR3 has 17 amino acids. CDR1 and CDR2 from the germline V gene are LNHDA and SQIVND (reference sequence). CDR3 protein: CASSNRDRALMNTEAFF. CDR3 coding DNA: TGTGCCAGTAGTAACCGGGACAGGGCGCTTATGAACACTGAAGCTTTCTTT. Filled out from reference TRBV19 and TRBJ1-1, the complete variable domain reads DGGITQSPKYLFRKEGQNVTLSCEQNLNHDAMYWYRQDPGQGLRLIYYSQIVNDFQKGDIAEGYSVSREKKESFPLTVTSAQKNPTAFYLCASSNRDRALMNTEAFFGQGTRLTVV.

This clonotype was counted ten times or more. The rearrangement joins TRBV29-1 to TRBJ1-1; D possibly corresponds to TRBD1 (5 bases). Germline CDR1 SQVTM, CDR2 ANQGSEA. V gave up 4 bases and J gave up 3 bases, with 15 bases separating them. This CDR3 contains 14 residues. CDR3 loop: CSVGPGKPDTEAFF. The CDR3 coding sequence is TGCAGCGTTGGTCCAGGGAAGCCGGACACTGAAGCTTTCTTT.

This clonotype was counted at least ten times. The rearrangement links TRBV6-9 to TRBJ1-6; a possible D gene is TRBD1 (6 bases). The CDR3 totals 16 residues. The germline gives CDR1 MNHGY, CDR2 SVAAGI. Trimming cost V 7 bases and J 10 bases, with 23 bases left between them. CDR3 sequence (DNA): TGTGCCAGCACCTCACGTGTGGGGGGCAAGAACTCACCCCTCCACTTT. Its protein product is CASTSRVGGKNSPLHF.

There are a few counts of this clonotype. This chain links TRBV5-1 with TRBJ2-5, with 12 bases identical to TRBD2. CDR3 length: 17 residues. The V gene end was trimmed by 0 bases and the J gene end by 4 bases; junction bases not matched to a gene: 7. Germline CDR1 and CDR2: SGHRS and YFSETQ. The CDR3 protein is CASSLAGTSGPGETQYF. In DNA, the CDR3 is TGCGCCAGCAGCTTGGCCGGGACTAGCGGGCCGGGAGAGACCCAGTACTTC.

As to this clonotype: A much larger clone sits a single nucleotide away, making a read error possible. V usage is TRBV29-1 and J usage is TRBJ2-7; 12 bases are a match to TRBD1. CDR1 SQVTM and CDR2 ANQGSEA come from the germline V gene. The CDR3 covers 15 residues. Unmatched junction bases numbered 10, after V lost 5 bases and J lost 5 bases. The DNA for the CDR3 is TGCAGCGTTCGGGACAGGGGGCGTGATTTCCACGAGCAGTACTTC. Amino acid sequence: CSVRDRGRDFHEQYF.

This clonotype has a handful of counts. V is TRBV20-1 and J is TRBJ1-1; TRBD1 matches 10 bases. Germline V gives CDR1 DFQATT, CDR2 SNEGSKA (reference sequence). The CDR3 extends over 13 amino acids. Trimming removed 6 bases from V and 3 bases from J; junction bases left unmatched: 4. CDR3 nucleotides: TGCAGTGCCCGGACAGGGGGTTACACTGAAGCTTTCTTT. Translated, it gives CSARTGGYTEAFF.

This clonotype was observed once. The CDR3, as DNA: TGTGCCAGCAGTTTCCCCGAGGGGGGGATAGTGAACACTGAAGCTTTCTTT. Translation: CASSFPEGGIVNTEAFF. V gene TRBV12-3 or TRBV12-4 combines with J gene TRBJ1-1; a possible D gene is TRBD1 (6 bases). The ends were cut back, 3 bases at V and 0 bases at J, with 17 bases in the middle. The CDR3 is made up of 17 amino acids.

The rearrangement links TRBV7-8 to TRBJ2-5; 7 nucleotides match TRBD1. J was trimmed by 5 bases and V by 7 bases; bases with no gene match: 7. Germline lookup yields CDR1 SGHVS and CDR2 FQNEAQ. The CDR3 has 13 residues. CDR3 sequence reads: CASIAIQGETQYF. DNA for the CDR3: TGTGCCAGCATCGCTATACAGGGGGAGACCCAGTACTTC.

This clonotype was counted many times. The chain couples TRBV9 to TRBJ1-2; 7 nucleotides line up with TRBD1. CDR1 and CDR2 from the germline V gene are SGDLS and YYNGEE. The junction had 1 base not matched to a gene; V was cut back by 0 bases and J by 8 bases. This CDR3 has 12 amino acids. CDR3 sequence reads: CASSVDRGGYTF. The CDR3 nucleotides read TGTGCCAGCAGCGTAGACAGGGGAGGCTACACCTTC.